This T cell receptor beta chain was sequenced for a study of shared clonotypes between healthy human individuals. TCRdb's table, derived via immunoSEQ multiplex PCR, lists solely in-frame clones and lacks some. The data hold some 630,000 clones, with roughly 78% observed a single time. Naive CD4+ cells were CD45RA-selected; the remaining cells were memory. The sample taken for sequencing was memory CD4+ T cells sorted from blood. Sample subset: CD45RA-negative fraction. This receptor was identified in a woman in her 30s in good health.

The CDR3 loop reads CASSFWDRVTEAFF. DNA for the CDR3: TGTGCCAGCAGTTTCTGGGACAGGGTAACTGAAGCTTTCTTT. This chain links TRBV27 with TRBJ1-1, with 9 bases fitting TRBD1. J gave up 5 bases and V 3 bases, and 4 bases lay outside the gene matches. The CDR3 totals 14 residues. Germline CDR1 MNHEY, CDR2 SMNVEV (reference sequence).